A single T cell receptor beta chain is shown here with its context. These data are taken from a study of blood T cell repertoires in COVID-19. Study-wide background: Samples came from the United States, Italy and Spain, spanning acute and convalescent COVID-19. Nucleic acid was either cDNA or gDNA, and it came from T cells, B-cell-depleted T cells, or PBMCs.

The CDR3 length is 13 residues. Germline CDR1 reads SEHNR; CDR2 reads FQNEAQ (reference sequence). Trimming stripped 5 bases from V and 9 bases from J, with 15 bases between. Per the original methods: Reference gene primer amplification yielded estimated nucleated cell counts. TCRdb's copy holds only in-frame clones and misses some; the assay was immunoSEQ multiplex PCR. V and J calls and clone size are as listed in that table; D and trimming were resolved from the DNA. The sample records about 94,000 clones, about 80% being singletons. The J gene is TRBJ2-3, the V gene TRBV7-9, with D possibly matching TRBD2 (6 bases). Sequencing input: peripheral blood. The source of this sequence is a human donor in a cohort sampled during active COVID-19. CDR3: CASSPLLAQTQYF. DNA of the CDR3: TGTGCCAGCAGCCCTCTTCTAGCGCAAACGCAGTATTTT.